Listed here are 32 T cell receptor beta chains from one sample, sequenced in a study of CD8 T cells in ankylosing spondylitis. TCRdb reanalysed the 5' RACE reads using MiXCR and keeps one entry per CDR3 protein. The sample records some 46,000 distinct CDR3 sequences, 11% being singletons. Input material: blood, either unsorted or a sorted T cell fraction (not recorded which). The receptors stem from a male donor with ankylosing spondylitis or in good health (not recorded which).

This clonotype was detected many times. CDR3 DNA: TGTGCCATCAGGGGGGGACAGAACACTGAAGCTTTCTTT. As protein: CAIRGGQNTEAFF. The rearrangement joins TRBV10-3 to TRBJ1-1, with D perhaps matching TRBD1 (6 bases). The CDR3 sequence is 13 residues long. The V end was cut by 6 bases, the J end by 1 base, with 9 bases between. Germline CDR1 and CDR2: ENHRY and SYGVKD.

The rearrangement uses TRBV11-2 and TRBJ2-5; a weak D match, TRBD1 (7 bases). The CDR3 spans 15 residues. V dropped 5 bases and J dropped 3 bases, with 16 bases sitting between them. The germline V gene encodes CDR1 SGHAT and CDR2 FQNNGV. The chain's CDR3 is CASSRNRGGEETQYF. The CDR3 nucleotides are TGTGCCAGCAGCCGAAACAGGGGCGGGGAAGAGACCCAGTACTTC.

This clonotype showed up many times. The V call is TRBV29-1, the J call TRBJ2-7; D is undetermined. The CDR3 length is 11 residues. The V and J ends lost 3 bases and 2 bases respectively, with 5 bases between them. Germline CDR1 and CDR2: SQVTM and ANQGSEA. The CDR3 region has the DNA TGCAGCGTTGAGCAGACCTACGAGCAGTACTTC. Its protein product is CSVEQTYEQYF.

The table lists this clonotype with many counts. The V call is TRBV29-1, the J call TRBJ1-1; D call uncertain. This CDR3 has 12 residues. Per germline, CDR1 SQVTM and CDR2 ANQGSEA. Trimming pared 7 bases from V and 1 base from J, leaving 10 bases between. The CDR3 loop is CSAATTNTEAFF. In DNA, the CDR3 is TGCAGCGCCGCTACGACGAACACTGAAGCTTTCTTT. Full variable domain (rest looked up from reference TRBV29-1 and TRBJ1-1): SAVISQKPSRDICQRGTSLTIQCQVDSQVTMMFWYRQQPGQSLTLIATANQGSEATYESGFVIDKFPISRPNLTFSTLTVSNMSPEDSSIYLCSAATTNTEAFFGQGTRLTVV.

CDR3 sequence reads: CASSPPVRDTSGNTIYF. The CDR3 region has the DNA TGCGCCAGCAGCCCCCCGGTCCGGGACACCTCTGGAAACACCATATATTTT. This sequence joins TRBV4-1 and TRBJ1-3; tentative D call: TRBD1 (6 bases). The V gene lost 4 bases and the J gene lost 0 bases, with 16 bases spanning the gap. Germline CDR1 is MGHRA and CDR2 is YSYEKL. CDR3 length equals 17 residues.

This clonotype was counted ten times or more. The chain links TRBV24-1 to TRBJ2-1, with unresolved D. The V gene lost 3 bases and the J gene lost 2 bases, with 19 bases spanning the gap. Looked up from germline, CDR1 is KGHDR and CDR2 is SFDVKD. The CDR3 covers 18 residues. CDR3 nucleotides: TGTGCCACCAGTGATAGCACACGGTGGAGCCCCACCTACAATGAGCAGTTCTTC. This translates into CATSDSTRWSPTYNEQFF.

This clonotype was picked up many times. CDR3 sequence: CASSLALSPPLGSDTQYF. The CDR3 DNA sequence: TGTGCCAGCAGCTTAGCGCTGTCACCCCCGCTCGGGTCAGATACGCAGTATTTT. This chain uses TRBV11-1 with TRBJ2-3; D gene unclear. The CDR3 covers 18 residues. CDR1 and CDR2 from the germline V gene are SGHAT and FQDESV (reference sequence). Deletions cut 0 bases from V and 4 bases from J, with 20 bases between.

This clonotype was seen many times. The chain is built from TRBV20-1 and TRBJ2-2, with 9 bases aligning to TRBD1. The CDR3 is made up of 15 amino acids. From germline, CDR1 is DFQATT and CDR2 SNEGSKA (reference sequence). Trimming at V came to 2 bases and at J to 7 bases, leaving 8 bases not matched to a gene. CDR3 sequence: CSARPGQGGHGELFF. The CDR3 nucleotides read TGCAGTGCTAGACCGGGACAGGGAGGTCACGGGGAGCTGTTTTTT.

Comments on this clonotype: A much larger clone is a single base away; this may be a read error. The J gene is TRBJ1-6, the V gene TRBV3-1, with unresolved D. Looked up from germline, CDR1 is LGHDT and CDR2 is YNNKEL (reference sequence). This CDR3 region has 13 residues. CDR3 DNA sequence: TGTGCCAGCAGCCAAGATCTCAATTCACCCCTCTACTTT. Amino acid sequence: CASSQDLNSPLYF.

This clonotype has just a few counts. The rearrangement links TRBV5-1 to TRBJ1-4, with 8 bases matching TRBD1. CDR1 SGHRS and CDR2 YFSETQ come from the germline V gene. The CDR3 is 16 amino acids. The J segment lost 8 bases and the V segment lost 3 bases, leaving 12 bases of the junction unmatched. CDR3 DNA: TGCGCCAGCAGCTCGCGTGGGACAGGCCAGGGGGAAAAACTGTTTTTT. Translating it yields CASSSRGTGQGEKLFF.

CDR3 nucleotides: TGTGCCAGCAGTAGGGGGTCATACAGGGCCTATGGCTACACCTTC. Its protein product is CASSRGSYRAYGYTF. V gene TRBV6-1 combines with J gene TRBJ1-2; perhaps TRBD1 as D (6 bases). Deletions cut 5 bases from V and 4 bases from J, with 17 bases between. Germline V lookup: CDR1 MNHNS, CDR2 SASEGT. This CDR3 is built from 15 residues.

V usage is TRBV5-1 and J usage is TRBJ1-2; 10 positions match TRBD1. The CDR3 spans 13 residues. The J segment lost 10 bases and the V segment lost 4 bases, leaving 7 bases of the junction unmatched. Germline V gene lookup returns CDR1 SGHRS and CDR2 YFSETQ. The CDR3 loop reads CASSPRQGAHYTF. The CDR3 DNA follows: TGCGCCAGCAGCCCGAGACAGGGGGCTCACTACACCTTC. Full variable domain (rest looked up from reference TRBV5-1 and TRBJ1-2): KAGVTQTPRYLIKTRGQQVTLSCSPISGHRSVSWYQQTPGQGLQFLFEYFSETQRNKGNFPGRFSGRQFSNSRSEMNVSTLELGDSALYLCASSPRQGAHYTFGSGTRLTVV.

This clonotype showed up many times. This sequence joins TRBV3-1 and TRBJ2-3; D uncertain. The CDR3 is 13 residues long. V was shortened by 0 bases and J by 7 bases, with 8 bases between the two germline ends. The germline CDR1 and CDR2 sequences are LGHDT and YNNKEL (reference sequence). The CDR3 DNA follows: TGTGCCAGCAGCCAAGATGCAGAAAATACGCAGTATTTT. As protein: CASSQDAENTQYF.

By sample fraction, this clonotype is medium-sized. This chain links TRBV12-3 or TRBV12-4 with TRBJ2-3; D is undetermined. The CDR3 sequence is 12 residues long. Trimming stripped 4 bases from V and 0 bases from J, with 2 bases between. The CDR3 is CASSSSTDTQYF. The CDR3 nucleotides are TGTGCCAGCAGTTCTAGCACAGATACGCAGTATTTT.

This chain joins TRBV12-3 or TRBV12-4 and TRBJ1-1; the D gene is possibly TRBD1 (5 bases). The CDR3 loop spans 13 amino acids. Trimming stripped 7 bases from V and 4 bases from J, with 13 bases between. CDR3 bases: TGTGCCAGCACCCTCAACAGGTTCACTGAAGCTTTCTTT. Encoded protein: CASTLNRFTEAFF.

This clonotype was counted many times. The V call is TRBV4-2, the J call TRBJ2-2; a weak D match, TRBD2 (6 bases). This CDR3 comprises 12 residues. Deletions cut 4 bases from V and 7 bases from J, with 7 bases between. Germline CDR1 and CDR2: LGHNA and YNFKEQ. Here the CDR3 DNA reads TGTGCCAGCAGCCGGGGGGACGGGGAGCTGTTTTTT. It is translated as CASSRGDGELFF.

This clonotype was recorded at least ten times. V is TRBV12-3 or TRBV12-4 and J is TRBJ2-3; TRBD2 aligns across 8 bases. The length of the CDR3 is 12 residues. J lost 8 bases, V lost 10 bases, and 8 bases had no gene match. DNA for the CDR3: TGTGCCACCGGCGGGGGGATGAGTACGCAGTATTTT. This sequence encodes CATGGGMSTQYF.

This clonotype has a count of ten or more. The chain has TRBV5-6 and TRBJ2-1; 10 nucleotides line up with TRBD1. The CDR3 covers 15 residues. V trimming: 5 bases; J trimming: 6 bases; junction bases outside the gene matches: 8. The germline gives CDR1 SGHDT, CDR2 YYEEEE. The chain's CDR3 is CASSPGTGVGNEQFF. The CDR3 DNA reads as TGTGCCAGCAGTCCCGGGACAGGGGTGGGCAATGAGCAGTTCTTC.

The chain links TRBV5-5 to TRBJ2-5, with D perhaps matching TRBD2 (7 bases). The CDR3 covers 16 residues. V was pared by 1 base and J by 2 bases, with 15 bases between. Germline CDR1 reads SGHKS; CDR2 reads YYEKEE (reference sequence). The CDR3 DNA reads TGTGCCAGCAGCTTGAACGGCGGGGGCTTACAAGAGACCCAGTACTTC. The encoded protein is CASSLNGGGLQETQYF.

This clonotype has ten or more counts. V usage is TRBV4-1 and J usage is TRBJ2-7, with 9 nucleotides matching TRBD1. This CDR3 spans 18 amino acids. The ends lost 0 bases at V and 2 bases at J; junction bases unmatched: 11. The germline gives CDR1 MGHRA, CDR2 YSYEKL. The DNA of the CDR3 is TGCGCCAGCAGCCAAGATCTTAGCGCGGGACAGGGCACCTACGAGCAGTACTTC. Translated, it gives CASSQDLSAGQGTYEQYF.

This clonotype was observed at least ten times. The chain employs TRBV12-2 and TRBJ2-5; the listed D gene, TRBD1, was not tested against the DNA. TRBV12-2 is classified as a pseudogene. The CDR3 has 14 amino acids. CDR3 coding DNA: TGTGCAAGTCGCGCCGGACAGTCTCCTAAGACCCAGTACTTC. Encoded protein: CASRAGQSPKTQYF.

This clonotype was observed many times. The chain links TRBV5-1 to TRBJ2-3; D tentatively fits TRBD1 or TRBD2 (7 bases each). Trimming stripped 5 bases from V and 3 bases from J, with 16 bases between. CDR1 is SGHRS and CDR2 is YFSETQ in the germline V gene. The CDR3 runs to 15 residues. This chain's CDR3 is CASRPQGRGTDTQYF. DNA of the CDR3: TGCGCCAGCAGGCCACAGGGGAGGGGGACAGATACGCAGTATTTT.

This clonotype was counted many times. This chain joins TRBV7-6 and TRBJ2-5; D gene uncertain. Trimming left V 2 bases short and J 1 base short, with 11 bases between. CDR1 and CDR2 from the germline V gene are SGHVS and FNYEAQ. The CDR3 has 15 residues. In DNA form, the CDR3 reads TGTGCCAGCAGCTTAACACTGCACGCCCAAGAGACCCAGTACTTC. This codes for CASSLTLHAQETQYF.

This clonotype came up a few times. The chain is built from TRBV7-9 and TRBJ2-7; D may be TRBD2 (6 bases). Between the trimmed V and J ends, which lost 2 bases and 6 bases, there was a span of 8 bases. This CDR3 has 12 residues. Germline values: CDR1 SEHNR, CDR2 FQNEAQ (reference sequence). The CDR3 sequence is CASSLSGVEQYF. CDR3 in DNA: TGTGCCAGCAGCTTATCGGGGGTCGAGCAGTACTTC.

This clonotype showed up just a few times. The chain links TRBV10-3 to TRBJ1-3; perhaps TRBD1 as D (6 bases). The germline gives CDR1 ENHRY, CDR2 SYGVKD. The V and J ends lost 3 bases and 7 bases respectively, with 13 bases between them. CDR3 length equals 14 residues. The CDR3 sequence: CAISDMTGGNTIYF. In DNA form, the CDR3 reads TGTGCCATCAGTGATATGACAGGAGGGAACACCATATATTTT.

A few counts support this clonotype. This chain links TRBV18 with TRBJ1-1, with 9 bases identical to TRBD1. The trim removed 4 bases at V and 1 base at J, leaving 10 bases unmatched. Germline values: CDR1 KGHSH, CDR2 LQKENI. This CDR3 comprises 17 residues. The CDR3 sequence is CASSLYSLGQGNTEAFF. In DNA form, the CDR3 reads TGTGCCAGCTCACTTTACAGTCTGGGACAGGGGAACACTGAAGCTTTCTTT. Together with reference TRBV18 and TRBJ1-1, the CDR3 gives the full variable domain: NAGVMQNPRHLVRRRGQEARLRCSPMKGHSHVYWYRQLPEEGLKFMVYLQKENIIDESGMPKERFSAEFPKEGPSILRIQQVVRGDSAAYFCASSLYSLGQGNTEAFFGQGTRLTVV.

V usage is TRBV12-3 or TRBV12-4 and J usage is TRBJ1-2; TRBD1 might be the D (5 bases). The V end lost 10 bases, the J end lost 2 bases, and 20 bases lay between the germline ends. The CDR3 consists of 15 residues. The CDR3, as DNA: TGTGCCACTCAGAAGGGGCCGACCGCGAACTATGGCTACACCTTC. Protein sequence: CATQKGPTANYGYTF.

The rearrangement links TRBV29-1 to TRBJ2-3, with 7 bases matching TRBD2. The CDR3 is made up of 15 amino acids. CDR1 is SQVTM, CDR2 ANQGSEA, per germline. With 3 bases clipped from V and 0 bases from J, the junction kept 6 bases outside the gene matches. This CDR3 is CSVDRPGGSTDTQYF. The CDR3 bases are TGCAGCGTTGATAGGCCGGGGGGAAGCACAGATACGCAGTATTTT.

V and J are TRBV6-5 and TRBJ2-1; maybe TRBD2 (6 bases). Trimming left V 0 bases short and J 7 bases short, with 13 bases between. The CDR3 runs 15 residues. Germline-derived CDR1 and CDR2 are MNHEY and SVGAGI. The CDR3 loop reads CASSYSGGARNEQFF. The DNA of the CDR3 is TGTGCCAGCAGTTACTCGGGGGGAGCGAGGAATGAGCAGTTCTTC.

The chain joins TRBV4-2 to TRBJ2-7; D remains unclear. CDR1 and CDR2 (germline): LGHNA, YNFKEQ. V shed 7 bases and J shed 0 bases, with 16 bases lying between them. The CDR3 loop spans 15 amino acids. The CDR3 nucleotides are TGTGCCAGCAAAGCCGGTCGAATGAGCTCCTACGAGCAGTACTTC. Its protein product is CASKAGRMSSYEQYF.

V and J are TRBV5-4 and TRBJ1-6, with TRBD1 matching 9 bases. CDR1 and CDR2 (germline): SGHNT, YYREEE (reference sequence). Trimming at V came to 3 bases and at J to 7 bases, leaving 8 bases not matched to a gene. This CDR3 comprises 16 residues. This CDR3 is CASSWGTGRGNSPLHF. CDR3 sequence (DNA): TGTGCCAGCAGCTGGGGGACAGGGAGGGGAAATTCACCCCTCCACTTT.

This clonotype was seen repeatedly, ten times or more. The chain uses TRBV5-1 and TRBJ2-7; D is unclear. The ends were cut back, 1 base at V and 5 bases at J, with 13 bases in the middle. The CDR3 extends over 14 amino acids. Per the germline V gene, CDR1 is SGHRS and CDR2 is YFSETQ. The CDR3: CASSLLGGRDEQYF. The CDR3 DNA reads as TGCGCCAGCAGCTTGCTAGGCGGTCGAGACGAGCAGTACTTC.